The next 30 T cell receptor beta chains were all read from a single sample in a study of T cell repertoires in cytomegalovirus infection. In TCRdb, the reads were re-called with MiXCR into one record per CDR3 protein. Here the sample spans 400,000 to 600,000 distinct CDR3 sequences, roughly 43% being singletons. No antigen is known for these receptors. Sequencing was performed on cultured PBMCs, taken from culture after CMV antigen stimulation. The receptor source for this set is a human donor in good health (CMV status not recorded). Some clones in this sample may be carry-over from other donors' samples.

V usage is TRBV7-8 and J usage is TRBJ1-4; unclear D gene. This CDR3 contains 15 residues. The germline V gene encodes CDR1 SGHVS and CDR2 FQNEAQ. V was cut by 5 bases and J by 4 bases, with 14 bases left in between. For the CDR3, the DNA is TGTGCCAGCAGCCCCCGCCTGGTGGTTAATGAAAAACTGTTTTTT. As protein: CASSPRLVVNEKLFF.

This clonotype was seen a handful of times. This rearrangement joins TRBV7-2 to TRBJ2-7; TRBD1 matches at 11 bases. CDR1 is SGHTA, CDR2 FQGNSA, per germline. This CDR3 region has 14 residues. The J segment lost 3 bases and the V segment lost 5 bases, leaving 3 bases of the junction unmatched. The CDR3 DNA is TGTGCCAGCAGCGCTGGGACAGGGGGCTACGAGCAGTACTTC. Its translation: CASSAGTGGYEQYF.

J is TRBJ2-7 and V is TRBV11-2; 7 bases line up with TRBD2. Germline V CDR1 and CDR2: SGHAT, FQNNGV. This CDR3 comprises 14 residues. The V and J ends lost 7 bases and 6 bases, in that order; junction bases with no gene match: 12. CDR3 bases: TGTGCCAGCAACCCCGGAGGCGGGAGAGGCGAGCAGTACTTC. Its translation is CASNPGGGRGEQYF.

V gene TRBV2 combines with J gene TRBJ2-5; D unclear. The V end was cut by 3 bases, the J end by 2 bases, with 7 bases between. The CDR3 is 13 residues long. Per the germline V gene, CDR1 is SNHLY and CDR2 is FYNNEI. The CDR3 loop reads CASSDGAQETQYF. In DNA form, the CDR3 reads TGTGCCAGCAGTGATGGAGCACAAGAGACCCAGTACTTC.

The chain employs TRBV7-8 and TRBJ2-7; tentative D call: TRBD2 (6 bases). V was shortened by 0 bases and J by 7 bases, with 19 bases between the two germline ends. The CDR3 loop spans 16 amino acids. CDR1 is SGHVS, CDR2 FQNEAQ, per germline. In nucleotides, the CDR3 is TGTGCCAGCAGCTTAGCGGCGGGATCGACCGAGGTGGAGCAGTACTTC. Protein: CASSLAAGSTEVEQYF.

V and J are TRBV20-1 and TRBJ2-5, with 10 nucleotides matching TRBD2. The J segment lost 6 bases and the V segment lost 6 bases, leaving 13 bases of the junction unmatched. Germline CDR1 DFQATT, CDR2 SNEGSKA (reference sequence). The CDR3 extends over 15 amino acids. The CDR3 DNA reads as TGCAGTGCCGCTAGCGGGAGAGGAGGATGGCAGACCCAGTACTTC. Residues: CSAASGRGGWQTQYF.

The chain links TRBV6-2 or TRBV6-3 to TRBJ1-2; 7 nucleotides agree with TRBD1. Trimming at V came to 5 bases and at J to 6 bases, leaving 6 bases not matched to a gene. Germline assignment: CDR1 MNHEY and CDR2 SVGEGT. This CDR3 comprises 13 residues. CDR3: CASSSSGGNGYTF. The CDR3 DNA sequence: TGTGCCAGCAGTAGTTCAGGGGGTAATGGCTACACCTTC.

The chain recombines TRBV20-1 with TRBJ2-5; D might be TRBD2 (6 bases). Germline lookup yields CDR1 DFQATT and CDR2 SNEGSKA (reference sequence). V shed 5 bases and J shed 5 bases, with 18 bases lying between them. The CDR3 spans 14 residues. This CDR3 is CSAGGGPDGETQYF. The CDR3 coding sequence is TGCAGTGCTGGCGGAGGGCCGGACGGGGAGACCCAGTACTTC.

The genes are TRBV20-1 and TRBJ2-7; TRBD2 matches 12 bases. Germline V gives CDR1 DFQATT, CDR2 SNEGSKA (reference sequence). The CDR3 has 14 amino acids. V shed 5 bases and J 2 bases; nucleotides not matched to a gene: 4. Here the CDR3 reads CSAGRLAGAYEQYF. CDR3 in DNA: TGCAGTGCTGGCAGACTAGCGGGAGCCTACGAGCAGTACTTC.

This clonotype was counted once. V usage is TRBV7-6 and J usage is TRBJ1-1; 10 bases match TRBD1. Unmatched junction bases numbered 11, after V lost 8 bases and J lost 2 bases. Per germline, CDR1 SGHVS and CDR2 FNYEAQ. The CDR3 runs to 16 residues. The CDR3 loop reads CASFEFGQGGNTEAFF. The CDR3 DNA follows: TGTGCCAGCTTCGAATTCGGACAGGGGGGTAACACTGAAGCTTTCTTT.

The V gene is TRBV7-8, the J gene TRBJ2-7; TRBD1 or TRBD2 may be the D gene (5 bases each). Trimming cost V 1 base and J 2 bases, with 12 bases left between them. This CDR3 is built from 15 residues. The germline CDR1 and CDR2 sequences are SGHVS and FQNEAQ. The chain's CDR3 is CASSLVGQGAYEQYF. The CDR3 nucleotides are TGTGCCAGCAGCTTAGTGGGGCAGGGAGCCTACGAGCAGTACTTC. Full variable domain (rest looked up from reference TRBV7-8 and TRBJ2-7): GAGVSQSPRYKVAKRGQDVALRCDPISGHVSLFWYQQALGQGPEFLTYFQNEAQLDKSGLPSDRFFAERPEGSVSTLKIQRTQQEDSAVYLCASSLVGQGAYEQYFGPGTRLTVT.

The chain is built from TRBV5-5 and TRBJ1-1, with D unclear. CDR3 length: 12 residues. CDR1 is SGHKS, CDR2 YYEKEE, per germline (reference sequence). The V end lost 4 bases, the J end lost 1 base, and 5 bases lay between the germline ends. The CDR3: CASSESNTEAFF. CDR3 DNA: TGTGCCAGCAGCGAATCGAACACTGAAGCTTTCTTT.

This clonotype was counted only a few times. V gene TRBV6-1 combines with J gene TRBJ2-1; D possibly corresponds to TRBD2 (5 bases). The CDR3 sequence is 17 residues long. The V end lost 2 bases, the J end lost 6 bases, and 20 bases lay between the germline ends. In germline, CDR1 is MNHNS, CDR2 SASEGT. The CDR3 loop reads CASSEPPFWGDFNEQFF. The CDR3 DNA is TGTGCCAGCAGTGAACCCCCCTTCTGGGGAGACTTCAATGAGCAGTTCTTC.

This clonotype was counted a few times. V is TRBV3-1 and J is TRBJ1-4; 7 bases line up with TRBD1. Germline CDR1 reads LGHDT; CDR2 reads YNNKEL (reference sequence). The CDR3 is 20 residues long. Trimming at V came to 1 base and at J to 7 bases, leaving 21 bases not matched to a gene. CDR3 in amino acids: CASSQGYQTGLLFNVEKLFF. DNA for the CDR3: TGTGCCAGCAGCCAAGGATACCAGACAGGGCTCCTTTTCAATGTTGAAAAACTGTTTTTT.

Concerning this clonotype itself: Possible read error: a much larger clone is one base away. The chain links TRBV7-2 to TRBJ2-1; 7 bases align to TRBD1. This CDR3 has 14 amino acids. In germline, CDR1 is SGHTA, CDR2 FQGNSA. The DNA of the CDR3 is TGTGCCAGCAGCCCGAGACAGGGTCGTGATGAGAAGTTCTTC. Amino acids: CASSPRQGRDEKFF.

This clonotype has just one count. CDR3 nucleotides: TGTGCCATCAGTGGGGGAAAAGACACAGATACGCAGTATTTT. Residues: CAISGGKDTDTQYF. This rearrangement joins TRBV10-3 to TRBJ2-3; D gene ambiguous. The CDR3 has 14 amino acids. Trimming stripped 4 bases from V and 2 bases from J, with 10 bases between. In germline, CDR1 is ENHRY, CDR2 SYGVKD.

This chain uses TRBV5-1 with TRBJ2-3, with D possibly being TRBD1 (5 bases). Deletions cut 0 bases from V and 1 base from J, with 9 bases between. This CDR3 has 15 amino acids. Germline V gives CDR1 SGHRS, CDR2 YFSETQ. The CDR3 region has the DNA TGCGCCAGCAGCTTGGGACAGATTGGCACAGATACGCAGTATTTT. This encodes CASSLGQIGTDTQYF.

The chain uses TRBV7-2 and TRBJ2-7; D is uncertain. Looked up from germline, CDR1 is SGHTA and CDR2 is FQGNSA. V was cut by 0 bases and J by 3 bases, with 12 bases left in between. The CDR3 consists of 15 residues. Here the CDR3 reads CASSLASGQNYEQYF. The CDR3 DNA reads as TGTGCCAGCAGCTTAGCCTCCGGGCAGAACTACGAGCAGTACTTC.

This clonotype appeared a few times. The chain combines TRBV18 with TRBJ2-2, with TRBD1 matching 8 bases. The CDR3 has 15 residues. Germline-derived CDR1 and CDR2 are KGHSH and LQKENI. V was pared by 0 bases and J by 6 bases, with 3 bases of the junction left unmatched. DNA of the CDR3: TGTGCCAGCTCACCACCGGGACAGGCCCCCGGGGAGCTGTTTTTT. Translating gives CASSPPGQAPGELFF.

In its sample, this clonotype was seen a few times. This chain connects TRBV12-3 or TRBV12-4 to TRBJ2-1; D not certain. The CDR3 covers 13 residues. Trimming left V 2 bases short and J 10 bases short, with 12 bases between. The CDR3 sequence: CASSLMISGEQFF. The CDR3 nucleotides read TGTGCCAGCAGTTTAATGATAAGTGGCGAGCAGTTCTTC.

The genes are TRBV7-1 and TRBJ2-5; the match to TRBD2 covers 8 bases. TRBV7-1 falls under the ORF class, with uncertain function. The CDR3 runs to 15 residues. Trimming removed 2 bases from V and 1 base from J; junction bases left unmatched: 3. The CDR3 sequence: CASSSQRGPQETQYF. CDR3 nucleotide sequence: TGTGCCAGCAGCTCACAGCGGGGGCCCCAAGAGACCCAGTACTTC.

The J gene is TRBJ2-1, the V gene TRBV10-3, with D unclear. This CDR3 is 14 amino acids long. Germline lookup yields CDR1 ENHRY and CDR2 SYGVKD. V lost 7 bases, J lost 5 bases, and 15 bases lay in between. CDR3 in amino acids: CAIKGTDGDNEQFF. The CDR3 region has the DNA TGTGCCATCAAGGGCACGGATGGGGACAATGAGCAGTTCTTC.

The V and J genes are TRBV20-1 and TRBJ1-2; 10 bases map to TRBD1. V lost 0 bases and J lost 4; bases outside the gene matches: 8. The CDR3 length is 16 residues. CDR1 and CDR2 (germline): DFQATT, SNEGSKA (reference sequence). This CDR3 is CSARDRGTGVGYGYTF. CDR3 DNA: TGCAGTGCTAGAGATCGCGGGACAGGGGTCGGCTATGGCTACACCTTC.

The CDR3: CATGTRRYTQYF. The CDR3 DNA is TGTGCCACTGGGACCAGACGTTATACGCAGTATTTT. This sequence joins TRBV12-3 or TRBV12-4 and TRBJ2-3; TRBD1 or TRBD2 may be the D gene (5 bases each). With 10 bases removed from V and 7 bases from J, the gap between germline ends came to 15 bases. CDR3 length: 12 amino acids.

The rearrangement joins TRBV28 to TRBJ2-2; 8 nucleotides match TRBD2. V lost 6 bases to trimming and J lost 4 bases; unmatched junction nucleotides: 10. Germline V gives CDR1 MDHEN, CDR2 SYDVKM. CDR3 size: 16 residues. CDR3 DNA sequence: TGTGCCAGCAGCCAATCGGGGGGGCTGGGCACCGGGGAGCTGTTTTTT. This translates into CASSQSGGLGTGELFF.

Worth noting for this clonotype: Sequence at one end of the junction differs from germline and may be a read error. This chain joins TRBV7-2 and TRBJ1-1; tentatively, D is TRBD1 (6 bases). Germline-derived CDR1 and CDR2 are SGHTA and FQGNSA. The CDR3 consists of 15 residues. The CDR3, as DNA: TGTGCAAGCAGCTTAGGGGGGGGTATGAACACTGAAGATTTCTTT. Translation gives CASSLGGGMNTEDFF.

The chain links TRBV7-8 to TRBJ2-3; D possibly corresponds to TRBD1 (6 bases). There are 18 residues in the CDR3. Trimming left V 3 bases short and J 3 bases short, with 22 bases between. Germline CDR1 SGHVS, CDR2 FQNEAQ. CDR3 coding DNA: TGTGCCAGCAGCTTGGTACTTCCAGGGGTCTTCGAGACAGATACGCAGTATTTT. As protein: CASSLVLPGVFETDTQYF.

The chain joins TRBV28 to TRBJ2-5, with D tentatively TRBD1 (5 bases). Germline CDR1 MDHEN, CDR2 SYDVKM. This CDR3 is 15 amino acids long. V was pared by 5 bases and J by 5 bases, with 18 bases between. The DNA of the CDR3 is TGTGCCAGCAGTATCAGGGCCTCGGCCTGGGAGACCCAGTACTTC. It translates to CASSIRASAWETQYF.

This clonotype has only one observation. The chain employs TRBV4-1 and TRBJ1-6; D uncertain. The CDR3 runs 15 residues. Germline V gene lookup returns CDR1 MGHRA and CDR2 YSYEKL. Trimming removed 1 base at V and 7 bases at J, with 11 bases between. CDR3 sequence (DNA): TGCGCCAGCAGCCAAGTTACGCTGCCAAATTCACCCCTCCACTTT. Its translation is CASSQVTLPNSPLHF.

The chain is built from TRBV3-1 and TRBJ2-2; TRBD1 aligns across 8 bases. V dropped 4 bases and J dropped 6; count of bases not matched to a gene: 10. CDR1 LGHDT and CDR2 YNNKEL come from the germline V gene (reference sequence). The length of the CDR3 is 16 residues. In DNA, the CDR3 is TGTGCCAGCAGCCTCCGACAGGGGAGAGGGGCCGGGGAGCTGTTTTTT. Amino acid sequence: CASSLRQGRGAGELFF.